This T cell receptor beta chain appears in the sequencing data of a study of monozygotic twins with inflammatory bowel disease (dated by TCRdb to about 2019). Regarding the study in general: In total, around 30 monozygotic twin pairs made up the full study: 19 Danish pairs, all IBD-discordant, plus nine German pairs, of which four were IBD-concordant and five were IBD-discordant. The search for disease-associated traits relied mainly on comparing, within discordant pairs, IBD patients with their genetically identical healthy co-twins. Each individual had, on average, about 151 000 unique TCRalpha sequences and 181 000 unique TCRbeta sequences available for analysis.

Study-wide conclusions, independent of this receptor: A decrease in TCRbeta repertoire diversity, as measured by inverse Simpson index, was observed in IBD patients compared with their healthy co-twins. IBD patients shared fewer clonotypes with other individuals than healthy twins did, most markedly in patients showing signs of disease activity. No single strong signal or clonotype linked to IBD turned up in the results, so the idea that one exists was not supported. Concordant and discordant twins showed no difference in repertoire similarity, possibly because of limited statistical power. The analysis was unable to tell apart different T cell subtypes. Differing immunosuppressive treatments among patients may have added background noise and inter-individual variability to the repertoires.

Notes on this clonotype: No cognate antigen has been identified for it.

Library creation used 5' RACE. Each TCR library was prepared from around 3,200 ng of total RNA. For each sample, cDNA was synthesized in eight separate reactions using SMARTScribe reverse transcriptase. During cDNA synthesis, template switching was used to introduce unique molecular identifiers that contained a 6-nucleotide sample barcode. Amplification of TCRalpha and TCRbeta cDNA involved two nested PCRs of 16 and 9 cycles, and each PCR was followed by bead purification. Before amplification, the cDNA was treated with uracil DNA-glycosylase and purified using the QIAquick PCR purification kit. The second PCR was the step at which Illumina TruSeq-compatible adapters and sample-specific barcodes were added. TapeStation and Qubit were used to check library quality and concentration, and 4 to 6 ng of each library went into the pool. Sequencing of the pooled libraries was done on an Illumina HiSeq2500 single-index Rapid Run using custom sequencing primers and 2 x 100 bp reads. As for the original processing: PCR and sequencing errors were corrected by UMI-based consensus assembly using MiGEC version 1.2.6. V(D)J alignment, clonotype assembly and CDR3 extraction were performed with MiXCR version 2.1.1. Gene usage, clonotype sharing and MAIT/NKT TCR abundance were normalised by analysing the top 1000, 10 000 and 20 000 clonotypes per sample. Diversity was computed as the inverse Simpson index with the vegan R package after downsampling to 27 000 UMIs. Paired Mann-Whitney U tests were applied to discordant twin pairs, with Benjamini-Hochberg correction for multiple testing. One entry per CDR3 protein sequence results from the TCRdb reprocessing of the reads, with DNA left out. Clone size and V and J calls follow TCRdb, not the original study. This sample's table has entries for roughly 200,000 distinct CDR3 sequences. Clones ranked in the top ten supply 1.6% of the sample.

From each donor, an approximately 2.4 ml peripheral blood sample was drawn into PAXgene tubes and stored at -80 degrees C. Without T cell sorting, total RNA was isolated from whole blood using the PAXgene blood miRNA kit on an automated QIAcube. Peripheral blood from monozygotic twin pairs concordant or discordant for inflammatory bowel disease was subjected to deep TCRalpha and TCRbeta repertoire profiling with unique molecular barcoding. Smoking habits were recorded for all twin pairs, with individuals classified as current, former or never smokers. Source material: blood. The origin of this receptor is a human donor with ulcerative colitis or Crohn's disease, or a healthy co-twin of an affected twin (not recorded which).

The encoded CDR3 is CSARDLPKGGFFPYEQYF. The chain links TRBV20-1 with TRBJ2-7; the D gene TCRdb calls, TRBD1, cannot be checked with no DNA. The CDR3 holds 18 amino acids from the cysteine to the phenylalanine. No DNA was logged. The germline V gene encodes CDR1 DFQATT and CDR2 SNEGSKA (reference sequence).